The rows below give T cell receptor beta chains drawn from one sample of a study of T cell changes during pregnancy in multiple sclerosis. Libraries were prepared by immunoSEQ multiplex PCR; TCRdb keeps only in-frame clonotypes and omits some of them. The data show 40,000 to 60,000 clones, with 85% to 95% seen just once and roughly 0.92% held by the top ten. Sequenced material: peripheral blood, taken after pregnancy. These receptors came from a female donor with multiple sclerosis, enrolled in a pregnancy study. Both conserved end residues are part of each CDR3. Each record gives: D gene, J gene, V gene, clone size, CDR3 protein, CDR3 DNA. D genes are given only for firm matches. Size is omitted from some rows. Given values are once, few, many or a class for expanded clones.

d_gene: NA
j_gene: TRBJ1-5
v_gene: TRBV27
abundance: NA
CDR3aa: CASSYKYLMREPQHF
CDR3nt: TGTGCCAGCAGTTACAAGTACCTAATGAGGGAGCCCCAGCATTTT

d_gene: NA
j_gene: TRBJ2-7
v_gene: TRBV4-2
abundance: NA
CDR3aa: CASSQVGTYEQYF
CDR3nt: TGTGCCAGCAGCCAAGTCGGGACCTACGAGCAGTACTTC

d_gene: TRBD1
j_gene: TRBJ1-2
v_gene: TRBV19
abundance: NA
CDR3aa: CASSRGTGGGYTF
CDR3nt: TGTGCCAGTAGTAGAGGGACAGGGGGTGGCTACACCTTC

d_gene: NA
j_gene: TRBJ2-5
v_gene: TRBV6-1
abundance: NA
CDR3aa: CASRATGKETQYF
CDR3nt: TGTGCCAGCAGGGCGACAGGAAAAGAGACCCAGTACTTC

d_gene: TRBD1
j_gene: TRBJ1-1
v_gene: TRBV18
abundance: NA
CDR3aa: CASSPLSSVPSAQGTGFAFF
CDR3nt: TGTGCCAGCTCACCACTATCCTCAGTCCCCTCGGCGCAGGGGACAGGGTTTGCTTTCTTT

d_gene: TRBD1
j_gene: TRBJ1-2
v_gene: TRBV30
abundance: once
CDR3aa: CAWTGTGGKSFYGYTF
CDR3nt: TGTGCCTGGACCGGGACAGGGGGTAAAAGTTTCTATGGCTACACCTTC

d_gene: TRBD2
j_gene: TRBJ2-1
v_gene: TRBV5-5
abundance: NA
CDR3aa: CASSLAHPAGGINDEQFF
CDR3nt: TGTGCCAGCAGCTTGGCTCACCCAGCGGGGGGCATTAATGATGAGCAGTTCTTC

d_gene: NA
j_gene: TRBJ2-2
v_gene: TRBV4-3
abundance: NA
CDR3aa: CASSQLNGGPGELFF
CDR3nt: TGCGCCAGCAGCCAATTAAACGGCGGGCCCGGGGAGCTGTTTTTT

d_gene: TRBD1
j_gene: TRBJ2-5
v_gene: TRBV6-1
abundance: NA
CDR3aa: CASSVGAGGAETQYF
CDR3nt: TGTGCCAGCAGTGTGGGAGCAGGGGGCGCTGAGACCCAGTACTTC

d_gene: NA
j_gene: TRBJ2-2
v_gene: TRBV4-2
abundance: NA
CDR3aa: CASSHTGGGSTGELFF
CDR3nt: TGTGCCAGCAGCCATACGGGGGGCGGGAGCACCGGGGAGCTGTTTTTT

d_gene: TRBD1
j_gene: TRBJ2-7
v_gene: TRBV15
abundance: once
CDR3aa: CATSRDPGQGYEQYF
CDR3nt: TGTGCCACCAGCAGAGATCCGGGACAGGGCTACGAGCAGTACTTC

d_gene: TRBD2
j_gene: TRBJ2-7
v_gene: TRBV7-6
abundance: NA
CDR3aa: CASSLGLAGGHGDEQYF
CDR3nt: TGTGCCAGCAGCTTAGGACTAGCGGGGGGGCACGGTGACGAGCAGTACTTC

d_gene: NA
j_gene: TRBJ2-7
v_gene: TRBV9
abundance: NA
CDR3aa: CASSVGDRGKNYYEQYF
CDR3nt: TGTGCCAGCAGCGTAGGCGATAGGGGGAAAAACTACTACGAGCAGTACTTC

d_gene: TRBD1
j_gene: TRBJ1-2
v_gene: TRBV7-9
abundance: NA
CDR3aa: CASSSRIGDRDYGYTF
CDR3nt: TGTGCCAGCAGCTCCCGGATTGGGGACAGGGATTATGGCTACACCTTC

d_gene: NA
j_gene: TRBJ1-1
v_gene: TRBV6-6
abundance: NA
CDR3aa: CASARQETSEAFF
CDR3nt: TGTGCCAGCGCGAGACAGGAAACATCTGAAGCTTTCTTT

d_gene: NA
j_gene: TRBJ1-1
v_gene: TRBV27
abundance: NA
CDR3aa: CASSFGLWGSSGTEAFF
CDR3nt: TGTGCCAGCAGTTTCGGTCTTTGGGGCAGCTCGGGCACTGAAGCTTTCTTT

d_gene: NA
j_gene: TRBJ2-7
v_gene: TRBV7-2
abundance: once
CDR3aa: CASSVKTGPEQYF
CDR3nt: TGTGCCAGCAGCGTAAAAACAGGGCCCGAGCAGTACTTC

d_gene: TRBD1
j_gene: TRBJ1-5
v_gene: TRBV5-4
abundance: NA
CDR3aa: CASSLQGADQPQHF
CDR3nt: TGTGCCAGCAGCTTGCAGGGGGCCGATCAGCCCCAGCATTTT

d_gene: TRBD1
j_gene: TRBJ1-1
v_gene: TRBV4-3
abundance: once
CDR3aa: CASSQDPRTGNTEAFF
CDR3nt: TGCGCCAGCAGCCAAGATCCCCGGACAGGGAATACTGAAGCTTTCTTT

d_gene: TRBD1
j_gene: TRBJ1-5
v_gene: TRBV19
abundance: NA
CDR3aa: CASNNRGLGQPQHF
CDR3nt: TGTGCCAGTAACAACAGGGGGCTAGGTCAGCCCCAGCATTTT

d_gene: NA
j_gene: TRBJ1-2
v_gene: TRBV5-5
abundance: NA
CDR3aa: CASSLVVASSNYGYTF
CDR3nt: TGTGCCAGCAGCTTGGTAGTAGCCAGTTCTAACTATGGCTACACCTTC

d_gene: NA
j_gene: TRBJ2-5
v_gene: TRBV6-5
abundance: NA
CDR3aa: CASEGGPRETQHF
CDR3nt: TGTGCCAGTGAGGGGGGGCCGCGGGAGACCCAGCACTTC

d_gene: NA
j_gene: TRBJ1-4
v_gene: TRBV9
abundance: NA
CDR3aa: CASSVTAGNEKLFF
CDR3nt: TGTGCCAGCAGCGTAACGGCGGGTAATGAAAAACTGTTTTTT

d_gene: NA
j_gene: TRBJ2-7
v_gene: TRBV7-6
abundance: NA
CDR3aa: CASSLAQGRVYEQYF
CDR3nt: TGTGCCAGCAGCTTGGCACAGGGTAGAGTTTACGAGCAGTACTTC

d_gene: TRBD1
j_gene: TRBJ2-1
v_gene: TRBV19
abundance: NA
CDR3aa: CASSTRTGFEQFF
CDR3nt: TGTGCCAGTAGTACCCGGACAGGGTTTGAGCAGTTCTTC

d_gene: NA
j_gene: TRBJ1-5
v_gene: TRBV19
abundance: NA
CDR3aa: CASSLRGYSNQPQHF
CDR3nt: TGTGCCAGTAGCCTAAGGGGTTATAGCAATCAGCCCCAGCATTTT

d_gene: NA
j_gene: TRBJ1-1
v_gene: TRBV29-1
abundance: NA
CDR3aa: CSVGRDTEAFF
CDR3nt: TGCAGCGTTGGCCGGGACACTGAAGCTTTCTTT

d_gene: TRBD1
j_gene: TRBJ2-1
v_gene: TRBV7-9
abundance: once
CDR3aa: CASSPVRDSKYNEQFF
CDR3nt: TGTGCCAGCAGTCCTGTCCGGGACAGTAAATACAATGAGCAGTTCTTC

d_gene: NA
j_gene: TRBJ2-1
v_gene: TRBV20-1
abundance: NA
CDR3aa: CSASINEQFF
CDR3nt: TGCAGTGCTAGCATCAATGAGCAGTTCTTC

d_gene: TRBD1
j_gene: TRBJ1-6
v_gene: TRBV11-2
abundance: NA
CDR3aa: CASSLSQGGIWNSPLHF
CDR3nt: TGTGCCAGCAGCCTCTCCCAGGGGGGTATATGGAATTCACCCCTCCACTTT

d_gene: NA
j_gene: TRBJ2-5
v_gene: TRBV20-1
abundance: NA
CDR3aa: CSAEAETQYF
CDR3nt: TGCAGTGCCGAGGCCGAGACCCAGTACTTC

d_gene: TRBD1
j_gene: TRBJ1-2
v_gene: TRBV7-9
abundance: NA
CDR3aa: CASSNPGQRNGYTF
CDR3nt: TGTGCCAGCAGCAACCCGGGACAGAGAAATGGCTACACCTTC

d_gene: TRBD2
j_gene: TRBJ2-1
v_gene: TRBV5-1
abundance: NA
CDR3aa: CASSMAGDSYNEQFF
CDR3nt: TGCGCCAGCAGCATGGCGGGGGACTCCTACAATGAGCAGTTCTTC

d_gene: NA
j_gene: TRBJ2-7
v_gene: TRBV4-1
abundance: NA
CDR3aa: CASSQFIGPSYEQYF
CDR3nt: TGCGCCAGCAGCCAATTTATTGGCCCATCCTACGAGCAGTACTTC

d_gene: NA
j_gene: TRBJ1-3
v_gene: TRBV30
abundance: NA
CDR3aa: CAWRGGSGNTIYF
CDR3nt: TGTGCCTGGAGAGGGGGCTCTGGAAACACCATATATTTT

d_gene: TRBD2
j_gene: TRBJ2-1
v_gene: TRBV7-3
abundance: NA
CDR3aa: CASSLAGGKNEQFF
CDR3nt: TGTGCCAGCAGCTTAGCGGGGGGGAAAAATGAGCAGTTCTTC

d_gene: TRBD1
j_gene: TRBJ1-1
v_gene: TRBV7-3
abundance: NA
CDR3aa: CASSFPGTGDNTEAFF
CDR3nt: TGTGCCAGCAGCTTCCCCGGGACAGGGGACAACACTGAAGCTTTCTTT

d_gene: NA
j_gene: TRBJ2-7
v_gene: TRBV6-5
abundance: NA
CDR3aa: CATHNGIEQYF
CDR3nt: TGTGCCACACACAACGGGATCGAGCAGTACTTC

d_gene: TRBD1
j_gene: TRBJ1-3
v_gene: TRBV14
abundance: NA
CDR3aa: CASSQYRGSGNTIYF
CDR3nt: TGTGCCAGCAGTCAGTACAGGGGCTCTGGAAACACCATATATTTT

d_gene: TRBD1
j_gene: TRBJ2-7
v_gene: TRBV15
abundance: NA
CDR3aa: CATTSPGQGSYEQYF
CDR3nt: TGTGCCACCACTTCCCCGGGACAGGGCTCCTACGAGCAGTACTTC

d_gene: TRBD2
j_gene: TRBJ2-3
v_gene: TRBV18
abundance: NA
CDR3aa: CASSPLVAGAQGTDTQYF
CDR3nt: TGTGCCAGCTCACCACTGGTAGCGGGGGCCCAGGGCACAGATACGCAGTATTTT

d_gene: NA
j_gene: TRBJ1-4
v_gene: TRBV13
abundance: NA
CDR3aa: CASSSAPRGGEKLFF
CDR3nt: TGTGCCAGCAGCTCGGCCCCCAGGGGTGGGGAAAAACTGTTTTTT

d_gene: NA
j_gene: TRBJ2-2
v_gene: TRBV7-9
abundance: NA
CDR3aa: CASSLVIGELFF
CDR3nt: TGTGCCAGCAGCTTAGTCATCGGGGAGCTGTTTTTT

d_gene: TRBD1
j_gene: TRBJ2-7
v_gene: TRBV6-1
abundance: NA
CDR3aa: CASSEFSGQVPAYEQYF
CDR3nt: TGTGCCAGCAGTGAATTTTCGGGACAGGTCCCCGCCTACGAGCAGTACTTC

d_gene: NA
j_gene: TRBJ2-3
v_gene: TRBV7-9
abundance: NA
CDR3aa: CASSFSSSTDTQYF
CDR3nt: TGTGCCAGCAGCTTCAGTTCTAGCACAGATACGCAGTATTTT

d_gene: TRBD1
j_gene: TRBJ1-1
v_gene: TRBV7-9
abundance: NA
CDR3aa: CASSERDRGMDEAFF
CDR3nt: TGTGCCAGCAGCGAGAGGGACAGGGGCATGGATGAAGCTTTCTTT

d_gene: NA
j_gene: TRBJ1-1
v_gene: TRBV6-5
abundance: NA
CDR3aa: CASISSEAFF
CDR3nt: TGTGCCAGCATTTCTTCTGAAGCTTTCTTT

d_gene: NA
j_gene: TRBJ1-2
v_gene: TRBV7-8
abundance: NA
CDR3aa: CASSTGPQGSYGYTF
CDR3nt: TGTGCCAGCAGCACCGGACCGCAGGGGAGCTATGGCTACACCTTC

d_gene: NA
j_gene: TRBJ1-3
v_gene: TRBV7-3
abundance: NA
CDR3aa: CASSRGYAGNTIYF
CDR3nt: TGTGCCAGCTCGAGAGGTTATGCAGGAAACACCATATATTTT

d_gene: NA
j_gene: TRBJ2-3
v_gene: TRBV7-9
abundance: NA
CDR3aa: CASSWQGLGTDTQYF
CDR3nt: TGTGCCAGCAGCTGGCAGGGTTTAGGCACAGATACGCAGTATTTT